The sequence of this T cell receptor beta chain was determined in a study of T-cell reconstitution after alpha-beta-depleted transplantation in children. Regarding the study as a whole: Roughly two months post-transplant, alpha-beta T cells reportedly originated from several hundred graft clones that had expanded. Diversity and T-cell counts at one year after transplant derived mostly from new T cells. There were some patients whose high TCRbeta diversity at day 60 came from surviving recipient T cells and thymic progenitors.

This CDR3 contains 15 residues. Germline V gene data show CDR1 as DFQATT and CDR2 as SNEGSKA (reference sequence). A TCRbeta library incorporating unique molecular identifiers was prepared. TCRdb re-analysed the PCR reads in MiXCR, keeping a single row per CDR3 protein. In the table there are 440,000 or so distinct CDR3 sequences, over 40% of which are singletons. This clonotype was seen a few times. Its specificity is not known. Relative to the germline gene, one junction end is altered; a read error may explain this. The gene calls are TRBV20-1 and TRBJ2-7, with a possible D match to TRBD2 (6 bases). This sequence originates from a girl aged 2 to 9 with aplastic anemia, due to receive a stem cell transplant. The sample consisted of PBMCs, taken before TCRalphabeta/CD19-depleted stem cell transplant. CDR3 coding DNA: TGCTGTGCTAGGCGGGAAAAGGGCCTAAACTACGAGCAGTACTTC. This sequence encodes CCARREKGLNYEQYF.